The present T cell receptor beta chain was sequenced within a study of T cell responses to AZD1222 COVID-19 vaccine. Study conclusions and caveats: Donors in the cohort were predominantly white British and more often female, and clonal diversity was possibly underestimated.

In the case of this clone: As yet, its antigen is unknown.

Germline lookup yields CDR1 MDHEN and CDR2 SYDVKM. This CDR3 contains 13 residues. V was cut by 7 bases and J by 6 bases, with 15 bases left in between. Clones were sequenced by immunoSEQ multiplex PCR, and TCRdb holds only the in-frame ones, with some missing. The sample includes about 190,000 clones, 90% to 95% seen only once; the top ten take 7% to 9.5%. The source material was peripheral blood, sampled on day 0 of AZD1222 vaccination. This TCR was recovered from an adult in good health. The chain employs TRBV28 and TRBJ1-2, with D possibly being TRBD1 (5 bases). The CDR3 here is CASTFSGEHGYTF. CDR3 DNA: TGTGCCAGCACCTTTTCGGGGGAGCATGGCTACACCTTC.